This TCR beta chain was documented in a study of cytomegalovirus exposure and HLA in healthy donors. Whole-study results and caveats: A missense variant in DCLRE1C was later tied to TCR beta V- and J-gene trimming.

Though probably carrying unrecorded immune exposures, donors were nominally healthy at sampling. A word on this clone: What it recognizes is unknown.

V shed 4 bases, J shed 2 bases, and the junction held 4 bases outside the gene matches. The CDR3 has 15 residues. CDR1 is MGHRA, CDR2 YSYEKL, per germline. Researchers ran the PCR with 60 Vbeta and 13 Jbeta primers. Data came from immunoSEQ multiplex PCR; TCRdb stores just in-frame clones and leaves some out. This sample yields 200,000 or so clones, of which about 80% are seen a single time; just over 2% belongs to the top ten. The V gene is TRBV4-1, the J gene TRBJ1-3, with 8 nucleotides matching TRBD1. The sequence was collected from a young woman in good health and CMV-seropositive. Source material: PBMCs. The CDR3 spells CASSLTTGAGNTIYF. CDR3 bases: TGCGCCAGCAGCCTCACGACAGGGGCTGGAAACACCATATATTTT.